Following are 21 T cell receptor beta chains from one sample sequenced in a study of T cells after yellow fever vaccination. TCRdb processed the 5' RACE reads anew with MiXCR; each CDR3 protein has one entry. Among 250,000 to 350,000 distinct CDR3 sequences listed, around 7.3% were seen once. Sequencing was performed on PBMCs, taken approximately 40 days after the first yellow fever vaccination. These receptors originate from a man aged 18-30 years who received the YFV17D yellow fever vaccine.

This clonotype has more than one count but fewer than ten. This chain links TRBV7-9 with TRBJ2-3, with D hard to call. The CDR3 is 13 amino acids. Trimming removed 4 bases at V and 3 bases at J, with 8 bases between. The V gene's germline CDR1 is SEHNR and CDR2 FQNEAQ (reference sequence). The CDR3 region has the DNA TGTGCCAGCAGCTCGTGGACGACAGATACGCAGTATTTT. This translates into CASSSWTTDTQYF.

Regarding this clonotype: Mismatch with germline at one junction end may stem from a read error. The chain joins TRBV7-7 to TRBJ2-1, with a possible D match to TRBD2 (6 bases). The CDR3 is made up of 13 amino acids. The germline V gene encodes CDR1 SSHAT and CDR2 FNYEAQ (reference sequence). CDR3 coding DNA: TGTACCAGCGGGCGTGGGGGGTTGAATGAGCAGTTCTTC. It is translated as CTSGRGGLNEQFF.

The chain has TRBV12-3 or TRBV12-4 and TRBJ1-4, with D perhaps TRBD1 (5 bases). V lost 6 bases and J lost 8, with 16 bases in between. This CDR3 contains 14 residues. CDR3 sequence reads: CASSLQVGWEKLFF. CDR3 coding DNA: TGTGCCAGCAGCCTACAGGTCGGGTGGGAAAAACTGTTTTTT.

V gene TRBV20-1 combines with J gene TRBJ2-5, with no clear D. The V gene's germline CDR1 is DFQATT and CDR2 SNEGSKA (reference sequence). This CDR3 spans 10 amino acids. The V and J ends lost 4 bases and 9 bases respectively, with 9 bases between them. DNA for the CDR3: TGCAGTGCTACTTCATTGGCCCAGTACTTC. This codes for CSATSLAQYF.

This chain joins TRBV20-1 and TRBJ2-3, with D possibly matching TRBD2 (6 bases). Trimming cost V 1 base and J 1 base, with 9 bases left between them. The CDR3 has 14 residues. Germline V lookup: CDR1 DFQATT, CDR2 SNEGSKA (reference sequence). As DNA, the CDR3 is TGCAGTGCTAGAGTTCCGGGGGGCACAGATACGCAGTATTTT. It specifies CSARVPGGTDTQYF.

There are a few counts of this clonotype. The genes are TRBV28 and TRBJ2-3, with D unresolved. The V end was cut by 7 bases, the J end by 4 bases, with 9 bases between. The CDR3 spans 12 residues. Germline V gene lookup returns CDR1 MDHEN and CDR2 SYDVKM. CDR3 DNA: TGTGCCAGCATGGGCCCGGCAGATACGCAGTATTTT. Translating it yields CASMGPADTQYF.

The chain couples TRBV5-8 to TRBJ1-2; unclear D gene. Germline CDR1 reads SGHTS; CDR2 reads YDEGEE. The ends were cut back, 4 bases at V and 8 bases at J, with 9 bases in the middle. This CDR3 comprises 11 residues. CDR3 in DNA: TGTGCCAGCAGCCGGGAAGAGGGCTACACCTTC. It encodes CASSREEGYTF.

The rearrangement uses TRBV6-2 or TRBV6-3 and TRBJ2-5; 8 nucleotides align to TRBD2. The CDR3 covers 20 residues. V trimming: 0 bases; J trimming: 2 bases; junction bases outside the gene matches: 17. Germline V gives CDR1 MNHEY, CDR2 SVGEGT. DNA of the CDR3: TGTGCCAGCAGTTACTCGAATCCTAGCGGGCTCGATGAGATACAAGAGACCCAGTACTTC. Protein: CASSYSNPSGLDEIQETQYF.

The sample holds many counts of this clonotype. The chain is built from TRBV6-6 and TRBJ1-1; D is uncertain. Germline V gene data show CDR1 as MNHNY and CDR2 as SVGAGI (reference sequence). This CDR3 contains 12 residues. Trimming pared 7 bases from V and 4 bases from J, leaving 10 bases between. The CDR3 protein is CASTVIPTEAFF. The CDR3 DNA is TGTGCCAGCACTGTAATTCCCACTGAAGCTTTCTTT.

This clonotype was counted only a few times. The chain uses TRBV12-3 or TRBV12-4 and TRBJ2-5, with TRBD1 matching over 9 bases. V dropped 3 bases and J dropped 5; count of bases not matched to a gene: 7. The CDR3 has 15 amino acids. The CDR3 sequence is CASSLGQGFYETQYF. The DNA of the CDR3 is TGTGCCAGCAGTTTGGGACAGGGTTTCTACGAGACCCAGTACTTC.

This clonotype turned up a few times. V usage is TRBV25-1 and J usage is TRBJ2-5, with D possibly being TRBD2 (6 bases). This CDR3 comprises 13 residues. Germline CDR1 is MGHDK and CDR2 is SYGVNS. V was trimmed by 8 bases and J by 4 bases, leaving 14 bases between them. The CDR3 DNA sequence: TGTGCCAGCGGGGAGGACGTGAGAGAGACCCAGTACTTC. It codes for CASGEDVRETQYF.

The chain links TRBV27 to TRBJ2-6; either TRBD1 or TRBD2 may fit D (5 bases each). The CDR3 is made up of 16 amino acids. Germline CDR1 reads MNHEY; CDR2 reads SMNVEV (reference sequence). V shed 1 base and J shed 2 bases, with 9 bases lying between them. The CDR3 bases are TGTGCCAGCAGTTTATATGGGGGTCCTGGGGCCAACGTCCTGACTTTC. This encodes CASSLYGGPGANVLTF.

V and J are TRBV28 and TRBJ2-3; 11 nucleotides agree with TRBD1. J gave up 6 bases and V 2 bases, and 4 bases lay outside the gene matches. The CDR3 consists of 15 residues. Germline CDR1 MDHEN, CDR2 SYDVKM. CDR3 coding DNA: TGTGCCAGCAGTTTACGGGACAGGGGGTGGGATACGCAGTATTTT. It codes for CASSLRDRGWDTQYF.

This clonotype occurred many times. This chain joins TRBV7-2 and TRBJ2-2; 11 bases are a match to TRBD2. Germline V gives CDR1 SGHTA, CDR2 FQGNSA. This CDR3 spans 17 amino acids. The J segment lost 6 bases and the V segment lost 2 bases, leaving 8 bases of the junction unmatched. CDR3 sequence reads: CASSLNGLAGIAGELFF. In nucleotides, the CDR3 is TGTGCCAGCAGCTTAAACGGACTAGCGGGCATCGCCGGGGAGCTGTTTTTT.

This clonotype has only a few counts. The gene calls are TRBV6-1 and TRBJ2-1; maybe TRBD1 (6 bases). Trimming took 6 bases from V and 6 from J, leaving 15 bases between them. This CDR3 is built from 14 residues. CDR1 and CDR2 (germline): MNHNS, SASEGT. The CDR3 loop is CASRASRGRNEQFF. In nucleotides, the CDR3 is TGTGCCAGCAGGGCTAGCAGGGGTCGCAATGAGCAGTTCTTC.

In its sample, this clonotype was seen a few times. The rearrangement links TRBV7-9 to TRBJ1-1, with D unresolved. The CDR3 sequence is 16 residues long. V was clipped by 5 bases and J by 4 bases, with 20 bases between them. CDR1 is SEHNR, CDR2 FQNEAQ, per germline (reference sequence). CDR3 residues: CASSPRPAYLGTEAFF. The CDR3 DNA is TGTGCCAGCAGCCCAAGGCCAGCTTATTTAGGCACTGAAGCTTTCTTT.

Ten or more counts support this clonotype. V gene TRBV7-9 combines with J gene TRBJ2-5, with D possibly TRBD2 on 6 matching bases. This CDR3 contains 15 residues. Trimming cost V 1 base and J 0 bases, with 9 bases left between them. CDR1 is SEHNR, CDR2 FQNEAQ, per germline (reference sequence). CDR3 protein: CASSLGLAYQETQYF. CDR3 in DNA: TGTGCCAGCAGCTTAGGGCTAGCGTACCAAGAGACCCAGTACTTC. Variable domain in full (rest from reference TRBV7-9 and TRBJ2-5): DTGVSQNPRHKITKRGQNVTFRCDPISEHNRLYWYRQTLGQGPEFLTYFQNEAQLEKSRLLSDRFSAERPKGSFSTLEIQRTEQGDSAMYLCASSLGLAYQETQYFGPGTRLLVL.

This clonotype has just a few counts. CDR3 loop: CASSVGIGEETQYF. CDR3 bases: TGTGCCAGCAGCGTAGGGATAGGAGAAGAGACCCAGTACTTC. This chain connects TRBV9 to TRBJ2-5; no clear D gene. The CDR3 spans 14 residues. V was shortened by 0 bases and J by 3 bases, with 9 bases between the two germline ends. Germline V CDR1 and CDR2: SGDLS, YYNGEE.

This CDR3 is CSARRGGVNNEQFF. The DNA for the CDR3 is TGCAGTGCCAGGCGGGGGGGGGTGAACAATGAGCAGTTCTTC. The chain has TRBV20-1 and TRBJ2-1; 9 bases agree with TRBD2. Per the germline V gene, CDR1 is DFQATT and CDR2 is SNEGSKA (reference sequence). After removal of 6 bases from V and 5 bases from J, the junction contained 8 bases not matched to a gene. The CDR3 totals 14 residues.

This clonotype was observed a few times. J is TRBJ2-7 and V is TRBV5-6; possible D gene TRBD1, 6 bases. V dropped 0 bases and J dropped 5 bases, with 18 bases sitting between them. The germline CDR1 and CDR2 sequences are SGHDT and YYEEEE. CDR3 length: 16 residues. The CDR3 DNA is TGTGCCAGCAGCTTGGCGTACGACCGGGACAATCACGAGCAGTACGTC. As protein: CASSLAYDRDNHEQYV.

This sequence joins TRBV21-1 and TRBJ2-2. TRBV21-1 is noted as a pseudogene. The CDR3 extends over 15 amino acids. CDR3 loop: CASSKESPNTGELFF. The CDR3 DNA reads as TGTGCCAGCAGCAAAGAGAGCCCGAACACCGGGGAGCTGTTTTTT.